This T cell receptor (beta chain) was sequenced in a study of blood T cells in healthy people across ages. A second about 7 to 12 cycle PCR used barcoded and J-beta primers. TCRdb itself ran the 5' RACE reads through MiXCR, one entry per CDR3 protein. The top ten clones hold about 6.3% of a sample with over 1,200,000 distinct CDR3 sequences, roughly 64% of them seen once. This clonotype was recorded once. The antigen is not known. The V gene's germline CDR1 is MGHRA and CDR2 YSYEKL. The CDR3 covers 16 residues. V was trimmed by 1 base and J by 2 bases, leaving 12 bases between them. Study results and limitations: With donor CMV status unknown, expanded clonotype changes were possibly confounded.

The gene calls are TRBV4-1 and TRBJ2-1; unclear D gene. This sequence originates from a man in his late teens or twenties in good health. Sequencing was done on a sample of blood. CDR3 residues: CASSQGVLRTYNEQFF. In DNA form, the CDR3 reads TGCGCCAGCAGCCAAGGTGTGCTGAGGACCTACAATGAGCAGTTCTTC.